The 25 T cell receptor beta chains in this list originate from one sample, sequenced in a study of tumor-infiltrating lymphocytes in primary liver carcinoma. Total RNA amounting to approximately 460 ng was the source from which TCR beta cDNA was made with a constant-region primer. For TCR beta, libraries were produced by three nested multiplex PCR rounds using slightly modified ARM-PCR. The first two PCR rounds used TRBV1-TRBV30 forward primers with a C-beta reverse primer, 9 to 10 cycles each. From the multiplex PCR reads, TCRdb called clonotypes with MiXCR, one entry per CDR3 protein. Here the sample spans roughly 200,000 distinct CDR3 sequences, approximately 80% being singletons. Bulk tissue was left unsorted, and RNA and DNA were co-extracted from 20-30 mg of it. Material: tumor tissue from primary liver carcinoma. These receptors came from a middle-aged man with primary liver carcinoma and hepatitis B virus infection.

The CDR3 region has the DNA TGTGCCAGCAGTTACCGGGGAAATGAGCAGTTCTTC. Amino acids: CASSYRGNEQFF. The chain uses TRBV6-2 or TRBV6-3 and TRBJ2-1, with D possibly matching TRBD2 (5 bases). The V gene lost 2 bases and the J gene lost 7 bases, with 6 bases spanning the gap. Germline V lookup: CDR1 MNHEY, CDR2 SVGEGT. This CDR3 has 12 residues.

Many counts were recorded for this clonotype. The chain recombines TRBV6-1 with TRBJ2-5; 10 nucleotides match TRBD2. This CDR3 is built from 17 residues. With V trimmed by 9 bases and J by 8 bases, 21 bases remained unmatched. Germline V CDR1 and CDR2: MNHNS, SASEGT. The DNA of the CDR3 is TGTGCCAGGACCTTAGCGGGAGGCCCGATGGACCGCGTCACCCAGTACTTC. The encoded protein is CARTLAGGPMDRVTQYF.

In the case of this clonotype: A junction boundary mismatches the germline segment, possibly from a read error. CDR3 protein: CASSGRKNSEHFF. DNA for the CDR3: TGTGCCAGCAGTGGGCGGAAAAACAGTGAGCACTTCTTT. This rearrangement joins TRBV6-1 to TRBJ2-1; no clear D. Germline V gene lookup returns CDR1 MNHNS and CDR2 SASEGT. There are 13 residues in the CDR3.

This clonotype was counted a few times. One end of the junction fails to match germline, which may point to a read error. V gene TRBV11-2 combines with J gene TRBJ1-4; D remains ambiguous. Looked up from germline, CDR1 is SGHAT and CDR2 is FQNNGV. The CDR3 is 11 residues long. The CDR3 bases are TGTGTCAGCCGCCAAAATGAAAAACTGTTTTTT. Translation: CVSRQNEKLFF.

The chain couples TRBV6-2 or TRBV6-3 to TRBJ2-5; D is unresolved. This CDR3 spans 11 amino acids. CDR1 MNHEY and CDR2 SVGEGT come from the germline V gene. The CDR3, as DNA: TGTACCAATAGTTATAAAGAGACCCAGTACTTC. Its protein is CTNSYKETQYF.

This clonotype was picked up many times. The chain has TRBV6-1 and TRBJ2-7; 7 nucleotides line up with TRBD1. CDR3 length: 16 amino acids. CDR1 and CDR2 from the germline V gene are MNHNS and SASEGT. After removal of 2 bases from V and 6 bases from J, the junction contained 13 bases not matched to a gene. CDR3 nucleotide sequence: TGTGCCAGCAGTGAAACGTACGGGGACAGAAGCTTCGAGCAGTACTTC. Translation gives CASSETYGDRSFEQYF.

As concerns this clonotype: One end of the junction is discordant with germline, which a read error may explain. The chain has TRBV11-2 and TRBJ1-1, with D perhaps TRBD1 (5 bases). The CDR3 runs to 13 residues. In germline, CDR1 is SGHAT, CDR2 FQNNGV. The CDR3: CASCLGGNTEAFF. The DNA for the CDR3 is TGTGCCAGCTGTTTGGGGGGGAACACTGAGGCTTTCTTT.

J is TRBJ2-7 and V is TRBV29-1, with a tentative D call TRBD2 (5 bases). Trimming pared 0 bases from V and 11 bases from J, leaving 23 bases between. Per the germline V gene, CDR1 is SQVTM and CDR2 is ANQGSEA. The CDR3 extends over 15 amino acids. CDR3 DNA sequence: TGCAGCGTTGAAGATCCAGTAGGGAGCTCCTACGTGAAGTACTTC. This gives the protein CSVEDPVGSSYVKYF.

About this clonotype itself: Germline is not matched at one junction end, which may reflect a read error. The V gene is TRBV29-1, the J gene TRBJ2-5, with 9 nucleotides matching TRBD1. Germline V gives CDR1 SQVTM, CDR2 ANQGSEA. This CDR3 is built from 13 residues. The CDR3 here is CSVEYRGRGTQYF. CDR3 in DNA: TGCAGCGTTGAATACAGGGGGCGAGGGACCCAATACTTC.

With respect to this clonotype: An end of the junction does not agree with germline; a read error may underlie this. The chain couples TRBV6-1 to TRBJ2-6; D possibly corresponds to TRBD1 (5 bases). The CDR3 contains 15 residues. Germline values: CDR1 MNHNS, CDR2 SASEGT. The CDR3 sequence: CANSEGVDGANVLIF. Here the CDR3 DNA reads TGTGCCAACAGTGAAGGGGTGGATGGGGCCAACGTCCTGATTTTC.

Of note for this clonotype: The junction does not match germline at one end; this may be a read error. The CDR3 DNA reads as TGTAGTGTTGAAGCGGACAGGAGGCGAGCAGAGACCCAGTACTTC. Amino acid sequence: CSVEADRRRAETQYF. The chain combines TRBV29-1 with TRBJ2-5; TRBD1 matches at 7 bases. Germline-derived CDR1 and CDR2 are SQVTM and ANQGSEA. CDR3 length equals 15 residues.

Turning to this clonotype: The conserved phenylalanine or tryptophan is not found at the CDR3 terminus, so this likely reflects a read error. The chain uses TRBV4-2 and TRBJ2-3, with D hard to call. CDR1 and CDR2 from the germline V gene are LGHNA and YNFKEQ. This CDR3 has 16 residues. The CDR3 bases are TGTGTCAGCAGCCAAGATGGTCCACCTGGCACATATACGCAGTATCTT. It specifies CVSSQDGPPGTYTQYL.

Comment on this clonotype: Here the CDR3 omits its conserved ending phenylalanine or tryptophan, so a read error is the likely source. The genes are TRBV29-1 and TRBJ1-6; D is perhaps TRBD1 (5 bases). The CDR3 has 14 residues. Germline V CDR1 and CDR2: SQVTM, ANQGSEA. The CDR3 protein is CSVHEGREGSPLHY. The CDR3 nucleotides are TGCAGTGTTCATGAGGGGAGGGAAGGATCACCCCTCCACTAT.

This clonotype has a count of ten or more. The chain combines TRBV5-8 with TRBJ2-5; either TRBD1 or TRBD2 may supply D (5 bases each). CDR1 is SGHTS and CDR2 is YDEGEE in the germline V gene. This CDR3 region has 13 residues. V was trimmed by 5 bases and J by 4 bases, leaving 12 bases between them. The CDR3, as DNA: TGTGCCAGCAGACGGGACCTCGGAGAGACCCAGTACTTC. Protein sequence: CASRRDLGETQYF. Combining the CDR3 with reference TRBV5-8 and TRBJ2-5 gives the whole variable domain EAGVTQSPTHLIKTRGQQATLRCSPISGHTSVYWYQQALGLGLQFLLWYDEGEERNRGNFPPRFSGRQFPNYSSELNVNALELEDSALYLCASRRDLGETQYFGPGTRLLVL.

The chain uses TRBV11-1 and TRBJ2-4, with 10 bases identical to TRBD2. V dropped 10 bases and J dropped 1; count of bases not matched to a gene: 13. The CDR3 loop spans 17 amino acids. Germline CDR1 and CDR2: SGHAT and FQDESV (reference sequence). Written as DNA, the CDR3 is TGTGCCAACAACTTTCCCGCGACTAGCGGGGCCAAAAACATTCAGTACTTC. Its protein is CANNFPATSGAKNIQYF. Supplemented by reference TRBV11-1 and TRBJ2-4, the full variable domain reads EAEVAQSPRYKITEKSQAVAFWCDPISGHATLYWYRQILGQGPELLVQFQDESVVDDSQLPKDRFSAERLKGVDSTLKIQPAELGDSAMYLCANNFPATSGAKNIQYFGAGTRLSVL.

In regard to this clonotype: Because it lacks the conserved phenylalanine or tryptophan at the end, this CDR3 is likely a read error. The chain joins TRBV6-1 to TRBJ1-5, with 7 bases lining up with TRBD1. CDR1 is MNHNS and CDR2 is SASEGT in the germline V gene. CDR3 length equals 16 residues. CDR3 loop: CVSSEGGGESNQPQHS. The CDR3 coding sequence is TGTGTCAGCAGTGAAGGAGGGGGCGAGAGCAATCAGCCCCAGCATTCT.

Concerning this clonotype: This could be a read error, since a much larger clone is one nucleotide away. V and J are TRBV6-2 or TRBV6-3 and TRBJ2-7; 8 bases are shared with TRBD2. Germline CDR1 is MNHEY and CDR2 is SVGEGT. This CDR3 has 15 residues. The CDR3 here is CASSSERESRYGQYF. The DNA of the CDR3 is TGTGCCAGCAGTTCCGAGCGGGAGTCGCGATACGGGCAGTACTTC.

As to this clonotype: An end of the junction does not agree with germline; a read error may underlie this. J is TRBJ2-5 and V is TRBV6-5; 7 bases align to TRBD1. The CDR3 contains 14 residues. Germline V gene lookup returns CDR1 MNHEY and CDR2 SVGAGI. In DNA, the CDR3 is TGTGCCAGCAGTTTCGGACAGGTGCAAGAGACCCAATACTTC. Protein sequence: CASSFGQVQETQYF.

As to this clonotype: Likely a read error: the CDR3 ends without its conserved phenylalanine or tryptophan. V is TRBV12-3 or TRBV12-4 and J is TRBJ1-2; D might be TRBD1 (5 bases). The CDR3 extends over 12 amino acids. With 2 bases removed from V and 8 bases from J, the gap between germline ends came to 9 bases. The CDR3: CASSLQGRGYTL. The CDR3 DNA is TGTGCCAGCAGTTTACAGGGTCGCGGCTACACCCTC.

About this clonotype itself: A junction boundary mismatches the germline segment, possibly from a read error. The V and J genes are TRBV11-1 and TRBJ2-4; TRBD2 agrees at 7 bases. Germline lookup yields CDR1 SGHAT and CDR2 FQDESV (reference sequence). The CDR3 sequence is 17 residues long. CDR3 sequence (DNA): TGTGCCAGTAGCTTTCTCGGGATCAGCGGGACCAAAAACATTCAGTACTTC. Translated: CASSFLGISGTKNIQYF.

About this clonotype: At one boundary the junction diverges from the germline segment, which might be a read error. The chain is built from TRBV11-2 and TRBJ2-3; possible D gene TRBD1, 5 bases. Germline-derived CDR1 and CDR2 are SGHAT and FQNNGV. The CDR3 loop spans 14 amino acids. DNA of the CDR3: TGTGCCACCAGCTTAAACCGACAAGGGGATATGCAGTATTTC. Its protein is CATSLNRQGDMQYF.

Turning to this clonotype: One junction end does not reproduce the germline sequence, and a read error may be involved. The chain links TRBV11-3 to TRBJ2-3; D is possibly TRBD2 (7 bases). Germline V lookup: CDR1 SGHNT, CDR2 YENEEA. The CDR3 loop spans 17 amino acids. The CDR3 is CACSFSSGGLGGDTKYF. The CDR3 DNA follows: TGTGCCTGTAGCTTCTCCTCCGGGGGTCTAGGGGGGGATACGAAGTATTTT.

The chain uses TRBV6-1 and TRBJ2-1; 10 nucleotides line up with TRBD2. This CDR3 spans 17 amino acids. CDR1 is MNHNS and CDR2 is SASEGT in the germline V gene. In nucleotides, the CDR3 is TGTGACAACACTCCGGTCGAACGGACTAGCGGAAGCAATGAGCAGTTCTTC. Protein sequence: CDNTPVERTSGSNEQFF.

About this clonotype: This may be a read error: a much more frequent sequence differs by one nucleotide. The CDR3 reads CATSAGPNTGELFF. For the CDR3, the DNA is TGTGCCACCAGTGCCGGGCCGAACACCGGGGAGCTGTTTTTT. The chain combines TRBV24-1 with TRBJ2-2; D unresolved. V dropped 5 bases and J dropped 0 bases, with 6 bases sitting between them. This CDR3 has 14 amino acids. Per germline, CDR1 KGHDR and CDR2 SFDVKD.

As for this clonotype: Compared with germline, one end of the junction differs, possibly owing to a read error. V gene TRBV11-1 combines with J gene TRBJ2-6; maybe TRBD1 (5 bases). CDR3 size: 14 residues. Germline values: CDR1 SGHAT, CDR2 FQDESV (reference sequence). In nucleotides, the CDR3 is TGTGCCAACAGCTGGAACTCTGGGGCCTACGTCCCGACTTTC. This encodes CANSWNSGAYVPTF.